These 24 T cell receptor beta chains were sequenced from one sample in a study of T-cell memory formation after mild COVID-19. TCRdb analysed the 5' RACE reads with MiXCR anew, one entry per CDR3 protein. The sample carries over 500,000 distinct CDR3 sequences, around a sixth recorded once. Sequenced: PBMCs or a T cell subset sorted from them (not recorded which). These receptor sequences come from an adult woman who had mild COVID-19 (a few samples of this study predate the infection). Cell type and time point are not known.

This rearrangement joins TRBV18 to TRBJ2-7; tentative D call: TRBD1 (6 bases). Germline V CDR1 and CDR2: KGHSH, LQKENI. Trimming pared 1 base from V and 0 bases from J, leaving 10 bases between. This CDR3 is 15 amino acids long. The chain's CDR3 is CASSPLTDSSYEQYF. CDR3 DNA sequence: TGTGCCAGCTCACCACTTACGGACAGCTCCTACGAGCAGTACTTC.

The chain combines TRBV7-2 with TRBJ1-3; D not certain. V gave up 2 bases and J gave up 4 bases, with 15 bases separating them. The CDR3 runs 16 residues. Germline CDR1 and CDR2: SGHTA and FQGNSA. The CDR3, as DNA: TGTGCCAGCAGCTTACCGACGTTGAGCGCAGGAAACACCATATATTTT. Translating gives CASSLPTLSAGNTIYF.

The rearrangement joins TRBV3-1 to TRBJ1-6; D not certain. The CDR3 length is 18 residues. Germline-derived CDR1 and CDR2 are LGHDT and YNNKEL (reference sequence). V was cut by 1 base and J by 4 bases, with 17 bases left in between. The CDR3 reads CASSQGHPPAGYNSPLHF. The CDR3 nucleotides are TGTGCCAGCAGCCAAGGTCACCCCCCAGCCGGTTATAATTCACCCCTCCACTTT.

The rearrangement links TRBV5-4 to TRBJ2-7; D unresolved. V was cut by 0 bases and J by 0 bases, with 10 bases left in between. Germline CDR1 reads SGHNT; CDR2 reads YYREEE (reference sequence). This CDR3 is built from 15 residues. The CDR3 nucleotides are TGTGCCAGCAGCTTGGGGGTAGACGGCTCCTACGAGCAGTACTTC. It translates to CASSLGVDGSYEQYF.

This clonotype has a handful of counts. J is TRBJ2-1 and V is TRBV20-1; TRBD1 agrees at 8 bases. Germline V gene sequence: CDR1 DFQATT, CDR2 SNEGSKA (reference sequence). This CDR3 spans 15 amino acids. With 5 bases clipped from V and 4 bases from J, the junction kept 10 bases outside the gene matches. The CDR3, as DNA: TGCAGTGCTGAAACCGGGACAGGCGGTTACAATGAGCAGTTCTTC. This translates into CSAETGTGGYNEQFF.

This rearrangement joins TRBV4-1 to TRBJ2-5; either TRBD1 or TRBD2 may fit D (5 bases each). Germline assignment: CDR1 MGHRA and CDR2 YSYEKL. The CDR3 loop spans 15 amino acids. V shed 4 bases and J shed 1 base, with 13 bases lying between them. This CDR3 reads CASSRPGTGQETQYF. The CDR3 DNA is TGCGCCAGCAGCCGCCCCGGGACGGGCCAAGAGACCCAGTACTTC.

The chain joins TRBV29-1 to TRBJ2-2; unclear D gene. The germline gives CDR1 SQVTM, CDR2 ANQGSEA. The CDR3 is 14 residues long. V gave up 5 bases and J gave up 0 bases, with 10 bases separating them. This chain's CDR3 is CSVPSPPNTGELFF. The DNA for the CDR3 is TGCAGCGTTCCCTCGCCACCGAACACCGGGGAGCTGTTTTTT.

This clonotype was counted only a few times. The chain joins TRBV7-3 to TRBJ2-1; TRBD1 is a possible D gene (6 bases). V was trimmed by 2 bases and J by 4 bases, leaving 12 bases between them. Per germline, CDR1 SGHTA and CDR2 FQGTGA. The CDR3 is made up of 15 amino acids. The CDR3, as DNA: TGTGCCAGCAGCTTATCCTGGGGGCGATACAATGAGCAGTTCTTC. Amino acids: CASSLSWGRYNEQFF.

This chain joins TRBV20-1 and TRBJ2-7, with unresolved D. V was trimmed by 2 bases and J by 2 bases, leaving 22 bases between them. This CDR3 is 17 amino acids long. Germline CDR1 is DFQATT and CDR2 is SNEGSKA (reference sequence). The CDR3 region is CSARPIGQLLYPYEQYF. For the CDR3, the DNA is TGCAGTGCTAGACCGATCGGGCAGCTGCTGTATCCCTACGAGCAGTACTTC.

This clonotype has a handful of counts. The V call is TRBV19, the J call TRBJ1-3, with 7 bases that match TRBD1. The CDR3 has 13 residues. J gave up 2 bases and V 8 bases, and 3 bases lay outside the gene matches. Germline V gives CDR1 LNHDA, CDR2 SQIVND (reference sequence). The CDR3 is CASEDRAGNTIYF. CDR3 DNA sequence: TGTGCCAGTGAAGACAGGGCTGGAAACACCATATATTTT.

This clonotype has only a few counts. The gene calls are TRBV4-1 and TRBJ1-2; unclear D gene. The CDR3 length is 14 residues. Trimming cost V 4 bases and J 4 bases, with 13 bases left between them. CDR1 is MGHRA and CDR2 is YSYEKL in the germline V gene. The CDR3 region is CASSLQADLYGYTF. The CDR3 region has the DNA TGCGCCAGCAGCCTCCAGGCCGACCTCTATGGCTACACCTTC.

The table lists this clonotype with a few counts. The gene calls are TRBV7-9 and TRBJ1-5, with D possibly matching TRBD1 (5 bases). Germline assignment: CDR1 SEHNR and CDR2 FQNEAQ (reference sequence). The CDR3 covers 14 residues. V gave up 8 bases and J gave up 3 bases, with 14 bases separating them. The CDR3 coding sequence is TGTGCCAGCGGCGCAGGGTACTTCAATCAGCCCCAGCATTTT. Protein product: CASGAGYFNQPQHF.

The rearrangement uses TRBV5-1 and TRBJ2-3, with D perhaps matching TRBD2 (5 bases). CDR3 length: 13 residues. The germline V and J ends were trimmed by 3 bases and 8 bases, with 13 bases remaining between them. Germline assignment: CDR1 SGHRS and CDR2 YFSETQ. Written as DNA, the CDR3 is TGCGCCAGCAGCTCGACTACTCCGGGTACGCAGTATTTT. It is translated as CASSSTTPGTQYF.

Many counts were recorded for this clonotype. The rearrangement joins TRBV4-2 to TRBJ2-7, with TRBD2 matching 8 bases. V gave up 0 bases and J gave up 2 bases; unmatched junction bases: 12. Germline V CDR1 and CDR2: LGHNA, YNFKEQ. The CDR3 is made up of 18 amino acids. CDR3 loop: CASSQDLGSGGPPYEQYF. The DNA of the CDR3 is TGTGCCAGCAGCCAAGATCTGGGGAGCGGGGGACCTCCCTACGAGCAGTACTTC.

This clonotype appeared a few times. The gene calls are TRBV20-1 and TRBJ1-5; TRBD1 agrees at 12 bases. Losses at the gene ends were 6 bases for V and 6 bases for J; bases not matched to a gene: 6. CDR3 length: 14 amino acids. Germline-derived CDR1 and CDR2 are DFQATT and SNEGSKA (reference sequence). DNA of the CDR3: TGCAGTGCGGGACAGGGGGCTCCAGGTCAGCCCCAGCATTTT. Its translation: CSAGQGAPGQPQHF.

This clonotype turned up a few times. The chain couples TRBV12-3 or TRBV12-4 to TRBJ2-3, with D maybe TRBD1 (6 bases). Trimming pared 4 bases from V and 4 bases from J, leaving 12 bases between. This CDR3 contains 14 residues. The CDR3 DNA follows: TGTGCCAGCAGTTACAGGGAAATTGCAGATACGCAGTATTTT. Translating it yields CASSYREIADTQYF.

V is TRBV5-1 and J is TRBJ2-3; D gene uncertain. Trimming stripped 0 bases from V and 0 bases from J, with 14 bases between. The CDR3 is 17 amino acids. Germline loops: CDR1 SGHRS, CDR2 YFSETQ. The CDR3 DNA reads as TGCGCCAGCAGCTTGGCCCGAGTGGCTGCTAGCACAGATACGCAGTATTTT. Translated: CASSLARVAASTDTQYF.

The chain joins TRBV3-2 to TRBJ1-5; the table's D call, TRBD1, has no DNA check behind it. TRBV3-2 is a known pseudogene. The CDR3 totals 16 residues. The CDR3 coding sequence is TGTGCCAGCAGCCAACGGGACGTCAATAGCAATCAGCCCCAGCATTTT. Amino acids: CASSQRDVNSNQPQHF.

Worth noting for this clonotype: One junction end disagrees with the germline gene, perhaps due to a read error. J is TRBJ1-5 and V is TRBV12-3 or TRBV12-4, with D possibly matching TRBD1 (6 bases). This CDR3 comprises 14 residues. The CDR3 coding sequence is TGTGCCAGCAGTATAGCAGGGGCCAATCAGCCCCAGCATTTT. Translation gives CASSIAGANQPQHF.

This clonotype was seen only a few times. The rearrangement uses TRBV7-6 and TRBJ2-5; 14 bases fit TRBD2. With 2 bases clipped from V and 5 bases from J, the junction kept 10 bases outside the gene matches. This CDR3 has 18 residues. Germline V gene lookup returns CDR1 SGHVS and CDR2 FNYEAQ. Here the CDR3 reads CASSLSLGLAGEEETQYF. The CDR3 nucleotides read TGTGCCAGCAGCTTAAGCCTGGGACTAGCGGGAGAGGAGGAGACCCAGTACTTC.

The chain recombines TRBV29-1 with TRBJ1-1, with D maybe TRBD1 (5 bases). The CDR3 has 13 residues. V lost 6 bases and J 1 base, leaving 12 bases between the germline ends. Germline V gene sequence: CDR1 SQVTM, CDR2 ANQGSEA. This CDR3 reads CSVQPGGNTEAFF. In nucleotides, the CDR3 is TGCAGCGTCCAACCCGGGGGGAACACTGAAGCTTTCTTT.

This sequence joins TRBV6-5 and TRBJ2-7; the match to TRBD2 covers 13 bases. V was pared by 6 bases and J by 5 bases, with 10 bases of the junction left unmatched. CDR1 and CDR2 (germline): MNHEY, SVGAGI. CDR3 length: 16 amino acids. The CDR3 region is CASSLGLAGDYHEQYF. In DNA form, the CDR3 reads TGTGCCAGCAGCCTAGGACTAGCGGGAGATTACCACGAGCAGTACTTC.

This clonotype has a handful of counts. This chain connects TRBV7-9 to TRBJ2-5; 7 bases match TRBD2. V lost 6 bases to trimming and J lost 2 bases; unmatched junction nucleotides: 18. The CDR3 runs 18 residues. Germline V lookup: CDR1 SEHNR, CDR2 FQNEAQ (reference sequence). This CDR3 is CASSFPRLGLADQETQYF. The CDR3 region has the DNA TGTGCCAGCAGTTTTCCACGGCTCGGGCTAGCGGATCAAGAGACCCAGTACTTC.

The V and J genes are TRBV7-9 and TRBJ2-5, with a possible D match to TRBD2 (6 bases). The CDR3 loop spans 14 amino acids. Germline-derived CDR1 and CDR2 are SEHNR and FQNEAQ (reference sequence). Trimming shortened V by 5 bases and J by 4 bases, and 14 bases separated the two germline ends. This chain's CDR3 is CASSHLTRRETQYF. Here the CDR3 DNA reads TGTGCCAGCAGCCACCTGACTAGAAGAGAGACCCAGTACTTC.